The source of this TCR beta chain is a study of radiotherapy plus CTLA-4 blockade in lung cancer. Notes on the study in general: Best predicting response, reportedly, were early blood T cell clone dynamics, with interferon-beta. Blood saw expansion of tumor-derived TCR clones after radiotherapy plus ipilimumab.

The count of this clone is one. Its antigen is unidentified. CDR3 size: 13 residues. Germline lookup yields CDR1 SGHRS and CDR2 YFSETQ. Trimming took off 1 base at V and 5 bases at J, with 9 bases between the two ends. Here immunoSEQ multiplex PCR was the method, and the copy in TCRdb shows in-frame clones only, minus some. There are 75,000 to 100,000 clones in the sample; 70% to 90% occur only once, and approximately 5% lies in the top ten. This chain links TRBV5-1 with TRBJ1-1; D remains unclear. This receptor was taken from a human donor with non-small cell lung cancer that progressed on radiotherapy plus ipilimumab. Sample: peripheral blood, taken from a patient treated with radiotherapy plus ipilimumab. The CDR3 spells CASSLISGTEAFF. DNA of the CDR3: TGCGCCAGCAGCTTGATCAGCGGAACTGAAGCTTTCTTT.